The rows below give T cell receptor beta chains drawn from one sample of a study of cytomegalovirus exposure and HLA in healthy donors. Sequencing was performed with immunoSEQ multiplex PCR; in TCRdb, only in-frame clones are kept and a portion is missing. Of 150,000 to 200,000 clones in the sample, more than 70% were seen once. Source material: PBMCs. The receptors here all came from a male donor in good health and CMV-seropositive. Both conserved end residues are part of each CDR3. Fields, in order: J gene, CDR3 length, clone size, D gene, V gene, CDR3 DNA, CDR3 protein. A D gene is named only where the DNA matches it firmly. Size is stated for part of the rows, as once, few or many counts, or as a class when the clone is expanded.

J: TRBJ2-1; length: 18; size: once; D: TRBD2; V: TRBV10-3; DNA: TGTGCCATCAGTGTGACTAGCGGGAGTGTTAGCTCCTACAATGAGCAGTTCTTC; CDR3: CAISVTSGSVSSYNEQFF
J: TRBJ2-3; length: 11; size: NA; D: TRBD2; V: TRBV29-1; DNA: TGCAGCGTTGATGGGACTAACCGGAGCTGGTTT; CDR3: CSVDGTNRSWF
J: TRBJ1-5; length: 14; size: NA; D: NA; V: TRBV19; DNA: TGTGCCAGTAGTATTGAGAGGATGAATCAGCCCCAGCATTTT; CDR3: CASSIERMNQPQHF
J: TRBJ2-5; length: 18; size: NA; D: TRBD2; V: TRBV7-2; DNA: TGTGCCAGCAGCTTAGCAGCCTTGACTAGCGGGAGACAAGAGACCCAGTACTTC; CDR3: CASSLAALTSGRQETQYF
J: TRBJ2-1; length: 14; size: NA; D: NA; V: TRBV5-6; DNA: TGTGCCAGCAGCTTATTTATCAGATACAATGAGCAGTTCTTC; CDR3: CASSLFIRYNEQFF
J: TRBJ2-7; length: 16; size: NA; D: TRBD2; V: TRBV19; DNA: TGTGCCAGTAGCGCGGGACTAGCGGGTGGGCCCTACGAGCAGTACTTC; CDR3: CASSAGLAGGPYEQYF
J: TRBJ1-6; length: 12; size: NA; D: NA; V: TRBV7-2; DNA: TGTGCCAGCACCCGGGCAGGGTCACCCCTCCACTTT; CDR3: CASTRAGSPLHF
J: TRBJ1-1; length: 13; size: few; D: TRBD1; V: TRBV10-2; DNA: TGCGCCAGCAACAACAGGGGACTCACTGAAGCTTTCTTT; CDR3: CASNNRGLTEAFF
J: TRBJ2-3; length: 16; size: NA; D: TRBD2; V: TRBV5-4; DNA: TGTGCCAGCAGCTTGGTGTTAGCGGGCGACACGGATACGCAGTATTTT; CDR3: CASSLVLAGDTDTQYF
J: TRBJ2-7; length: 15; size: NA; D: TRBD1; V: TRBV9; DNA: TGTGCCAGCAGCGTAGGGTGGGACAGGGCCCACGAGCAGTACTTC; CDR3: CASSVGWDRAHEQYF
J: TRBJ2-1; length: 16; size: NA; D: TRBD2; V: TRBV18; DNA: TGTGCCAGCTCACCATCAGTGACTAGCCTTACCCTTGAGCAGTTCTTC; CDR3: CASSPSVTSLTLEQFF
J: TRBJ1-1; length: 13; size: once; D: NA; V: TRBV27; DNA: TGTGCCAGCAGTTTTAAGGGGCACACTGAAGCTTTCTTT; CDR3: CASSFKGHTEAFF
J: TRBJ1-1; length: 12; size: NA; D: NA; V: TRBV11-3; DNA: TGTGCCAGCAGCTTAGTCGGGACTGAAGCTTTCTTT; CDR3: CASSLVGTEAFF
J: TRBJ2-3; length: 14; size: NA; D: TRBD2; V: TRBV11-3; DNA: TGTGCCAGCAGCTCCCGGGGGGGCACAGATACGCAGTATTTT; CDR3: CASSSRGGTDTQYF
J: TRBJ1-2; length: 13; size: NA; D: NA; V: TRBV7-9; DNA: TGTGCCAGCAGCGCAGGACAGAGATATGGCTACACCTTC; CDR3: CASSAGQRYGYTF
J: TRBJ2-1; length: 14; size: NA; D: NA; V: TRBV5-4; DNA: TGTGCCAGCAGCGAAGAGATGGCGGGTACCTGGCAGTTCTTC; CDR3: CASSEEMAGTWQFF
J: TRBJ2-7; length: 14; size: NA; D: TRBD1; V: TRBV4-1; DNA: TGCGCCAGCAGCCTACCGGACAGGCGAGGCGAGCAGTACTTC; CDR3: CASSLPDRRGEQYF
J: TRBJ2-3; length: 15; size: NA; D: NA; V: TRBV18; DNA: TGTGCCAGCTCACCAGAAGCGTTGAGCACAGATACGCAGTATTTT; CDR3: CASSPEALSTDTQYF
J: TRBJ2-5; length: 12; size: NA; D: TRBD1; V: TRBV29-1; DNA: TGCAGCGTTGGGACAGGCCAAGGGACCCAGTACTTC; CDR3: CSVGTGQGTQYF
J: TRBJ1-2; length: 13; size: NA; D: NA; V: TRBV7-9; DNA: TGTGCCAGCAGCTTAGGAGGGGGCTATGGCTACACCTTC; CDR3: CASSLGGGYGYTF
J: TRBJ1-2; length: 17; size: NA; D: TRBD1; V: TRBV11-2; DNA: TGTGCCAGCAGCTTAGGGGGACAGGGGGCGCATACCTATGGCTACACCTTC; CDR3: CASSLGGQGAHTYGYTF
J: TRBJ2-3; length: 13; size: NA; D: TRBD2; V: TRBV29-1; DNA: TGCAGCGTTGCGACGGGAGGGGCAGATACGCAGTATTTT; CDR3: CSVATGGADTQYF
J: TRBJ1-5; length: 14; size: NA; D: NA; V: TRBV28; DNA: TGTGCCAGCAGTCCCGGACAGCAAAATCAGCCCCAGCATTTT; CDR3: CASSPGQQNQPQHF
J: TRBJ2-3; length: 16; size: NA; D: NA; V: TRBV19; DNA: TGTGCCAGTAGTATTAAAAGGCAGGGGGGCGCAGATACGCAGTATTTT; CDR3: CASSIKRQGGADTQYF
J: TRBJ1-5; length: 14; size: NA; D: TRBD1; V: TRBV30; DNA: TGTGCCTGGAGTTTAGACAGGGCGGATCAGCCCCAGCATTTT; CDR3: CAWSLDRADQPQHF
J: TRBJ2-7; length: 18; size: once; D: TRBD2; V: TRBV5-4; DNA: TGTGCCAGCGGGAGTAGGTTTTCGGTGACTAGCGGTTTCTACGAGCAGTACTTC; CDR3: CASGSRFSVTSGFYEQYF
J: TRBJ1-4; length: 16; size: NA; D: TRBD1; V: TRBV6-1; DNA: TGTGCCAGCAGTGCCCCAGCAGGGGGCGCAGGGGAAAAACTGTTTTTT; CDR3: CASSAPAGGAGEKLFF
J: TRBJ2-1; length: 18; size: NA; D: TRBD2; V: TRBV27; DNA: TGTGCCAGCAGTTTATCTGCTAGCGGGAGCCTCTCCTACAATGAGCAGTTCTTC; CDR3: CASSLSASGSLSYNEQFF
J: TRBJ1-1; length: 12; size: NA; D: NA; V: TRBV30; DNA: TGTGCCTGGAGTGGGGGGGGGACCGAAGCTTTCTTT; CDR3: CAWSGGGTEAFF
J: TRBJ2-2; length: 17; size: few; D: TRBD1; V: TRBV11-2; DNA: TGTGCCAGCAGCAACATATGGGGACAGGGGAACACCGGGGAGCTGTTTTTT; CDR3: CASSNIWGQGNTGELFF
J: TRBJ1-1; length: 14; size: once; D: TRBD1; V: TRBV6-5; DNA: TGTGCCAGCACCGTTTCGCAGGGGGGCACTGAAGCTTTCTTT; CDR3: CASTVSQGGTEAFF
J: TRBJ1-5; length: 14; size: NA; D: TRBD1; V: TRBV5-1; DNA: TGCGCCAGCAGCTTAGAACAGGGGAATCAGCCCCAGCATTTT; CDR3: CASSLEQGNQPQHF
J: TRBJ2-6; length: 15; size: NA; D: NA; V: TRBV5-4; DNA: TGTGCCAGCAGCTTTCGAGGCTCTGGGGCCAACGTCCTGACTTTC; CDR3: CASSFRGSGANVLTF
J: TRBJ2-7; length: 14; size: NA; D: NA; V: TRBV25-1; DNA: TGTGCCAGCAGTGAAAGGGGCAGCTTCTACGAGCAGTACTTC; CDR3: CASSERGSFYEQYF
J: TRBJ2-7; length: 11; size: NA; D: NA; V: TRBV7-9; DNA: TGTTCCAGCAGCCCCGCCTACGAGCAGTACTTC; CDR3: CSSSPAYEQYF
J: TRBJ2-3; length: 16; size: NA; D: NA; V: TRBV6-6; DNA: TGTGCCAGCAGTTACTCGGTTCAAGGACATGAAGATACGCAGTATTTT; CDR3: CASSYSVQGHEDTQYF
J: TRBJ2-5; length: 12; size: NA; D: NA; V: TRBV29-1; DNA: TGCAGCCTCCGGCGGAACCAAGAGACCCAGTACTTC; CDR3: CSLRRNQETQYF
J: TRBJ1-5; length: 15; size: NA; D: NA; V: TRBV6-1; DNA: TGTGCCAGCAGTGCCGGGACACATACTAATCAGCCCCAGCATTTT; CDR3: CASSAGTHTNQPQHF
J: TRBJ2-1; length: 17; size: NA; D: TRBD2; V: TRBV19; DNA: TGTGCCAGTAGTACCCCCCGACTAGCGGGGCGGGACAATGAGCAGTTCTTC; CDR3: CASSTPRLAGRDNEQFF
J: TRBJ2-7; length: 15; size: NA; D: TRBD1; V: TRBV7-6; DNA: TGTGCCAGCAGCCCAGGGACAGGGGGTGTCTACGAGCAGTACTTC; CDR3: CASSPGTGGVYEQYF
J: TRBJ2-3; length: 14; size: NA; D: NA; V: TRBV5-1; DNA: TGCGCCAGCAGCGGGGGGACAGACACAGATACGCAGTATTTT; CDR3: CASSGGTDTDTQYF
J: TRBJ1-1; length: 14; size: few; D: NA; V: TRBV10-3; DNA: TGTGCCATCAGTGAGAGCTCGGCGGGTACTGAAGCTTTCTTT; CDR3: CAISESSAGTEAFF
J: TRBJ1-4; length: 17; size: NA; D: NA; V: TRBV29-1; DNA: TGCAGCGTTGAAGTGGGTGGAGCAGTATCGGGTAATGAAAAACTGTTTTTT; CDR3: CSVEVGGAVSGNEKLFF
J: TRBJ2-3; length: 15; size: few; D: NA; V: TRBV6-5; DNA: TGTGCCAGCAGTTACTCGGAGGGCCTAGGGGATACGCAGTATTTT; CDR3: CASSYSEGLGDTQYF
J: TRBJ2-4; length: 14; size: NA; D: NA; V: TRBV7-2; DNA: TGTGCCAGCAGCACCGGGTTTGCCAAAAACATTCAGTACTTC; CDR3: CASSTGFAKNIQYF
J: TRBJ1-1; length: 12; size: NA; D: NA; V: TRBV7-9; DNA: TGTTCCAGCAGGGACTTAGACACTGAAGCTTTCTTT; CDR3: CSSRDLDTEAFF
J: TRBJ2-5; length: 14; size: NA; D: TRBD1; V: TRBV19; DNA: TGTGCCAGTAGTACCCGGACAGGGGGAAATACCCAGTACTTC; CDR3: CASSTRTGGNTQYF
J: TRBJ2-3; length: 14; size: NA; D: TRBD1; V: TRBV5-1; DNA: TGCGCCAGCAGCCAGGGGGTTGTCACAGATACGCAGTATTTT; CDR3: CASSQGVVTDTQYF
J: TRBJ1-1; length: 14; size: NA; D: TRBD1; V: TRBV7-9; DNA: TGTGCCAGCAGTAAACAGGGGGAGGGCACTGAAGCTTTCTTT; CDR3: CASSKQGEGTEAFF
J: TRBJ2-2; length: 14; size: NA; D: TRBD2; V: TRBV5-1; DNA: TGCGCCAGCAGTAGCGGGAGGCTCGCCGGGGAGCTGTTTTTT; CDR3: CASSSGRLAGELFF
J: TRBJ2-7; length: 14; size: NA; D: TRBD2; V: TRBV7-8; DNA: TGTGCCAGCAGCTTACCTAGCGGGAGGGGCGAGCAGTACTTC; CDR3: CASSLPSGRGEQYF
J: TRBJ2-1; length: 16; size: NA; D: TRBD2; V: TRBV10-3; DNA: TGTGCCATCAGTGAATACCGGACTAGCGGGACGGGGGAGCAGTTCTTC; CDR3: CAISEYRTSGTGEQFF
J: TRBJ1-1; length: 15; size: NA; D: TRBD1; V: TRBV28; DNA: TGTGCCAGCAGTCGGAGGCAGGGGGTGGACACTGAAGCTTTCTTT; CDR3: CASSRRQGVDTEAFF
J: TRBJ1-1; length: 15; size: few; D: TRBD1; V: TRBV14; DNA: TGTGCCAGCAGCTCCTGGACAGGGGTGAACACTGAAGCTTTCTTT; CDR3: CASSSWTGVNTEAFF
J: TRBJ2-6; length: 13; size: once; D: TRBD1; V: TRBV18; DNA: TGTGCCAGCTCACCAGGACAGGGCAGCGTCCTGACTTTC; CDR3: CASSPGQGSVLTF